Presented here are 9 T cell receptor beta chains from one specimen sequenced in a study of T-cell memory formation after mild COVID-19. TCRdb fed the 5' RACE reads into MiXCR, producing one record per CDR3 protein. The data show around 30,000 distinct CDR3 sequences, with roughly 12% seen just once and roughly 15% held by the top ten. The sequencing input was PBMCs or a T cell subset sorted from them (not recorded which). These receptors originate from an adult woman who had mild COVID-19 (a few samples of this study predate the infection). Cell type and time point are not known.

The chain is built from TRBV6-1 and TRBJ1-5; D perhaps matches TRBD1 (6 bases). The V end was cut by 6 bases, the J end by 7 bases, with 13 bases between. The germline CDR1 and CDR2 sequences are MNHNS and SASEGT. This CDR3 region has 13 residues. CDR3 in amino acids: CASSLQGGQPQHF. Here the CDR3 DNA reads TGTGCCAGCAGCTTACAGGGTGGCCAGCCCCAGCATTTT.

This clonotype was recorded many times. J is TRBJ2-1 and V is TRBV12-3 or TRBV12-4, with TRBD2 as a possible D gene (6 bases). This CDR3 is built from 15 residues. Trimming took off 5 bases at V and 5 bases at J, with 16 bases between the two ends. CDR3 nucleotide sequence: TGTGCCAGCAGTCCTGGACTACAATTTAACAATGAGCAGTTCTTC. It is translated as CASSPGLQFNNEQFF.

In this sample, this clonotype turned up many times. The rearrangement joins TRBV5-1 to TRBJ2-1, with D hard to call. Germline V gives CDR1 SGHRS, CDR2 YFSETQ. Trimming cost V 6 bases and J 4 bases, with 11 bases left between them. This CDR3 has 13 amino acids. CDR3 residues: CASNFGGYNEQFF. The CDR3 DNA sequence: TGCGCCAGCAATTTTGGCGGTTACAATGAGCAGTTCTTC.

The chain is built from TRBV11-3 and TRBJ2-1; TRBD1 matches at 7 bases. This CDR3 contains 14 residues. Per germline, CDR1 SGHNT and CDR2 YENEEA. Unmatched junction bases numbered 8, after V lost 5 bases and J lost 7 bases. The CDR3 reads CASSRGRWGNEQFF. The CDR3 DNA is TGTGCCAGCAGCAGGGGGCGATGGGGTAATGAGCAGTTCTTC.

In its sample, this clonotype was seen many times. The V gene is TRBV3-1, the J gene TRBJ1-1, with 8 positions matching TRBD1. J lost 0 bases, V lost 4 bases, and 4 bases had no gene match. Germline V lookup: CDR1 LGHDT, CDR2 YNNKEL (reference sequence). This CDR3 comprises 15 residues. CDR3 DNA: TGTGCCAGCAGCCTAGGACAGGGAATGAACACTGAAGCTTTCTTT. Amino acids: CASSLGQGMNTEAFF. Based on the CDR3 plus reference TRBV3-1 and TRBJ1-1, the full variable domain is DTAVSQTPKYLVTQMGNDKSIKCEQNLGHDTMYWYKQDSKKFLKIMFSYNNKELIINETVPNRFSPKSPDKAHLNLHINSLELGDSAVYFCASSLGQGMNTEAFFGQGTRLTVV.

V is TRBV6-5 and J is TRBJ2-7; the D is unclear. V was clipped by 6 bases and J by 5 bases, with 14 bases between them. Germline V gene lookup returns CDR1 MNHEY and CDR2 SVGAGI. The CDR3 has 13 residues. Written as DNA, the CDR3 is TGTGCCAGCAGGCCTTCCGATTACCACGAGCAGTACTTC. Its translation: CASRPSDYHEQYF.

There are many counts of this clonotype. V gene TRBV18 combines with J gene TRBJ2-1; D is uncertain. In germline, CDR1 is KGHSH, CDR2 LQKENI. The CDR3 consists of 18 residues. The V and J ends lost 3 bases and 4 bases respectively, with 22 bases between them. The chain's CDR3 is CASSPSAPRITNYNEQFF. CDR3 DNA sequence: TGTGCCAGCTCACCGTCGGCTCCCCGCATAACAAATTACAATGAGCAGTTCTTC. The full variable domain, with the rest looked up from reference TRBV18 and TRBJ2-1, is NAGVMQNPRHLVRRRGQEARLRCSPMKGHSHVYWYRQLPEEGLKFMVYLQKENIIDESGMPKERFSAEFPKEGPSILRIQQVVRGDSAAYFCASSPSAPRITNYNEQFFGPGTRLTVL.

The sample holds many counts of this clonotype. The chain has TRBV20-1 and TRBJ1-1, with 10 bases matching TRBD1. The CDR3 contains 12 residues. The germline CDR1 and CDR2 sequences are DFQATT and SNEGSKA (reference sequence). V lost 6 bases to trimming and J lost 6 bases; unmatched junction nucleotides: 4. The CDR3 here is CSAGTGAPEAFF. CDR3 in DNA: TGCAGTGCCGGGACAGGGGCGCCTGAAGCTTTCTTT.

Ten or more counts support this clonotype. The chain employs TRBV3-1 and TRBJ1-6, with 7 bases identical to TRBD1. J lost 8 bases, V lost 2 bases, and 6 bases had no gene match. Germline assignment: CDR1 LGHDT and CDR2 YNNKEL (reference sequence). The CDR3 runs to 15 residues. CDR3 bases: TGTGCCAGCAGCCAAATCGACAGGGCTCATTCACCCCTCCACTTT. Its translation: CASSQIDRAHSPLHF.